A selection of T cell receptor beta chains follows, all from one sample in a study of technical replicates of blood from four donors. Clones were sequenced by immunoSEQ multiplex PCR, and TCRdb holds only the in-frame ones, with some missing. The table shows 17,000 or so clones, with about 89% occurring only once. Sequenced sample: PBMCs. The receptors were gathered from a human donor in good health. Both conserved end residues are part of each CDR3. A D gene is named only where the DNA matches it firmly. The listing skips clone size in some rows; elsewhere it reads once, few, many or a size class.

cdr3_nt: TGTGCCAGCAGTCCCCCCCCTAGCGGGGGGGGCACAGATACGCAGTATTTT
cdr3_aa: CASSPPPSGGGTDTQYF
clone_size: once
v_call: TRBV27
j_call: TRBJ2-3
d_call: TRBD2

cdr3_nt: TGCGCCAGCAGCTTGACAGAGAACACTGAAGCTTTCTTT
cdr3_aa: CASSLTENTEAFF
clone_size: few
v_call: TRBV5-1
j_call: TRBJ1-1
d_call: NA

cdr3_nt: TGTGCCAGTAGTATAAACAGGGGGAGATCTGGCTACACCTTC
cdr3_aa: CASSINRGRSGYTF
clone_size: NA
v_call: TRBV19
j_call: TRBJ1-2
d_call: TRBD1

cdr3_nt: TGTGCCAGCAGCTTAAGCGGGAGTCGGGATACGCAGTATTTT
cdr3_aa: CASSLSGSRDTQYF
clone_size: NA
v_call: TRBV7-2
j_call: TRBJ2-3
d_call: TRBD2

cdr3_nt: TGTGCCAGCAGCGTAGCGGGACTACCTCCAGGGGAGCAGTTCTTC
cdr3_aa: CASSVAGLPPGEQFF
clone_size: once
v_call: TRBV9
j_call: TRBJ2-1
d_call: TRBD2

cdr3_nt: TGTGCCCGGACAAATACCGAGACCTACAATGAGCAGTTCTTC
cdr3_aa: CARTNTETYNEQFF
clone_size: NA
v_call: TRBV30
j_call: TRBJ2-1
d_call: NA

cdr3_nt: TGTGCCAGCAGCTTAATGGGGGCGGGGGGAACGGTCACAGATACGCAGTATTTT
cdr3_aa: CASSLMGAGGTVTDTQYF
clone_size: NA
v_call: TRBV11-2
j_call: TRBJ2-3
d_call: TRBD2

cdr3_nt: TGTGCCAGCAGTCCCCCCCCCACACAGGGAGAGAGGGGCTACACCTTC
cdr3_aa: CASSPPPTQGERGYTF
clone_size: NA
v_call: TRBV28
j_call: TRBJ1-2
d_call: NA

cdr3_nt: TGTGCCAGCAGTTTAAAGGAGAGAAATGAGCAGTTCTTC
cdr3_aa: CASSLKERNEQFF
clone_size: NA
v_call: TRBV27
j_call: TRBJ2-1
d_call: NA

cdr3_nt: TGTGCCAGCAGTTCCCCGAGGGGGGGAGGAGGCTATGGCTACACCTTC
cdr3_aa: CASSSPRGGGGYGYTF
clone_size: few
v_call: TRBV28
j_call: TRBJ1-2
d_call: NA

cdr3_nt: TGCGCCAGCAGCCAACAAAGCGGGAGGGCTGCAGATACGCAGTATTTT
cdr3_aa: CASSQQSGRAADTQYF
clone_size: NA
v_call: TRBV4-1
j_call: TRBJ2-3
d_call: TRBD2

cdr3_nt: TGTGCCAGCAGTTCGGGGTCGGACAACACTGAAGCTTTCTTT
cdr3_aa: CASSSGSDNTEAFF
clone_size: NA
v_call: TRBV7-9
j_call: TRBJ1-1
d_call: NA

cdr3_nt: TGTGCCAGCAGCTTGGTTGGTGCCCATAGCACTGAAGCTTTCTTT
cdr3_aa: CASSLVGAHSTEAFF
clone_size: few
v_call: TRBV7-8
j_call: TRBJ1-1
d_call: NA

cdr3_nt: TGTGCCAGTGGAGGGGGCACTTTCGGCAACATTCAGTACTTC
cdr3_aa: CASGGGTFGNIQYF
clone_size: NA
v_call: TRBV28
j_call: TRBJ2-4
d_call: NA

cdr3_nt: TGTGCCAGCAGTTCCCCCCCCGGCGGGGGGTACACTGAAGCTTTCTTT
cdr3_aa: CASSSPPGGGYTEAFF
clone_size: NA
v_call: TRBV27
j_call: TRBJ1-1
d_call: NA

cdr3_nt: TGTGCCAGCAGAATAGCGGGCTCGGTGTATAGCAATCAGCCCCAGCATTTT
cdr3_aa: CASRIAGSVYSNQPQHF
clone_size: NA
v_call: TRBV7-9
j_call: TRBJ1-5
d_call: NA

cdr3_nt: TGTGCCAGTAGTGGGTTTAGGACTAGAGGTAATGAGCAGTTCTTC
cdr3_aa: CASSGFRTRGNEQFF
clone_size: NA
v_call: TRBV19
j_call: TRBJ2-1
d_call: TRBD2

cdr3_nt: TGTGCCAGCAGCTTTCCTTATCGGGGAAACGAGCAGTACTTC
cdr3_aa: CASSFPYRGNEQYF
clone_size: NA
v_call: TRBV13
j_call: TRBJ2-7
d_call: NA

cdr3_nt: TGCGCCAGCGTTGCTACTTACAATGAGCAGTTCTTC
cdr3_aa: CASVATYNEQFF
clone_size: NA
v_call: TRBV10-2
j_call: TRBJ2-1
d_call: NA

cdr3_nt: TGTGCCAGCAGTTTTGAGGTGAACACTGAAGCTTTCTTT
cdr3_aa: CASSFEVNTEAFF
clone_size: NA
v_call: TRBV27
j_call: TRBJ1-1
d_call: NA

cdr3_nt: TGTGCCAGCAGTATCATCGGACAGGGGGAGAACACCGGGGAGCTGTTTTTT
cdr3_aa: CASSIIGQGENTGELFF
clone_size: NA
v_call: TRBV28
j_call: TRBJ2-2
d_call: TRBD1

cdr3_nt: TGTGCCAGTAGTTTGGACAGGGGAGTTCAGCCCCAGCATTTT
cdr3_aa: CASSLDRGVQPQHF
clone_size: NA
v_call: TRBV19
j_call: TRBJ1-5
d_call: TRBD1

cdr3_nt: TGCAGCGCGGACCGAACTAGCGGAGTAGACAATGAGCAGTTCTTC
cdr3_aa: CSADRTSGVDNEQFF
clone_size: NA
v_call: TRBV29-1
j_call: TRBJ2-1
d_call: TRBD2

cdr3_nt: TGTGCCAGCAGCTTGGACTCTGAGAGCACAGATACGCAGTATTTT
cdr3_aa: CASSLDSESTDTQYF
clone_size: NA
v_call: TRBV5-4
j_call: TRBJ2-3
d_call: NA

cdr3_nt: TGTGCCAGCAGCCCCGGACTAGCGGGAGATGACCCCGGGGAGCTGTTTTTT
cdr3_aa: CASSPGLAGDDPGELFF
clone_size: NA
v_call: TRBV11-3
j_call: TRBJ2-2
d_call: TRBD2

cdr3_nt: TGTGCCAGCAGTGCCCAGTATAGCAATCAGCCCCAGCATTTT
cdr3_aa: CASSAQYSNQPQHF
clone_size: NA
v_call: TRBV6-1
j_call: TRBJ1-5
d_call: NA

cdr3_nt: TGTGCCAGCAGCTTGGACCCGGGAGTCATTTCCTACGAGCAGTACTTC
cdr3_aa: CASSLDPGVISYEQYF
clone_size: NA
v_call: TRBV5-4
j_call: TRBJ2-7
d_call: NA

cdr3_nt: TGTGCCAGCAAAATAGAGGGGGCCGGAGAAAAACTGTTTTTT
cdr3_aa: CASKIEGAGEKLFF
clone_size: few
v_call: TRBV2
j_call: TRBJ1-4
d_call: TRBD1

cdr3_nt: TGCGCCAGCAGCTTGGTAGGAGGGAAGGGCTACACCTTC
cdr3_aa: CASSLVGGKGYTF
clone_size: NA
v_call: TRBV5-1
j_call: TRBJ1-2
d_call: NA

cdr3_nt: TGTGCCAGCAGCCAAGATTCGCTAGACACCGGGGAGCTGTTTTTT
cdr3_aa: CASSQDSLDTGELFF
clone_size: NA
v_call: TRBV4-2
j_call: TRBJ2-2
d_call: NA

cdr3_nt: TGTGCCAGCAGTTTAGGACTAGCTTACGAGACCCAGTACTTC
cdr3_aa: CASSLGLAYETQYF
clone_size: NA
v_call: TRBV27
j_call: TRBJ2-5
d_call: TRBD2

cdr3_nt: TGTGCCAGCAGCTTGTCACAGAGAGGGGGCTACACCTTC
cdr3_aa: CASSLSQRGGYTF
clone_size: few
v_call: TRBV5-6
j_call: TRBJ1-2
d_call: NA

cdr3_nt: TGTGCCAGTAGTACCCGGACAGGGGGTTTATACAATGAGCAGTTCTTC
cdr3_aa: CASSTRTGGLYNEQFF
clone_size: NA
v_call: TRBV19
j_call: TRBJ2-1
d_call: TRBD1

cdr3_nt: TGTGCCAGCAGTGTCACCTTCGGGGACGGGGAGCTGTTTTTT
cdr3_aa: CASSVTFGDGELFF
clone_size: NA
v_call: TRBV28
j_call: TRBJ2-2
d_call: NA

cdr3_nt: TGTGCCGGGGAGACTAGCGGGAACTACGAGCAGTACTTC
cdr3_aa: CAGETSGNYEQYF
clone_size: NA
v_call: TRBV6-1
j_call: TRBJ2-7
d_call: TRBD2

cdr3_nt: TGTGCCAGCAGCTTAGACAGGGTGAACACTGAAGCTTTCTTT
cdr3_aa: CASSLDRVNTEAFF
clone_size: NA
v_call: TRBV11-1
j_call: TRBJ1-1
d_call: NA

cdr3_nt: TGTGCCAGCAGTTTGGGAGTTGGGGAGTCAGAGAGCTCCTACAATGAGCAGTTCTTC
cdr3_aa: CASSLGVGESESSYNEQFF
clone_size: NA
v_call: TRBV28
j_call: TRBJ2-1
d_call: NA

cdr3_nt: TGTGCCAGCAGTGAAGGGACTAGCGGGAGAGGAGAGACCCAGTACTTC
cdr3_aa: CASSEGTSGRGETQYF
clone_size: NA
v_call: TRBV2
j_call: TRBJ2-5
d_call: TRBD2

cdr3_nt: TGTGCCAGCAGCCTAAACTCGGGACTAGCGGGAGACCCGGTCACCGGGGAGCTGTTTTTT
cdr3_aa: CASSLNSGLAGDPVTGELFF
clone_size: NA
v_call: TRBV13
j_call: TRBJ2-2
d_call: TRBD2

cdr3_nt: TGTGCCAGCAGTTTGGAGGTTTCCGAGCAGTACTTC
cdr3_aa: CASSLEVSEQYF
clone_size: NA
v_call: TRBV11-1
j_call: TRBJ2-7
d_call: NA

cdr3_nt: TGTGCCAGCAGCTTAGAGATAGGAGGCAATCAGCCCCAGCATTTT
cdr3_aa: CASSLEIGGNQPQHF
clone_size: NA
v_call: TRBV5-8
j_call: TRBJ1-5
d_call: NA

cdr3_nt: TGTGCCAGTAGTGTGGACAAGTACAATGAGCAGTTCTTC
cdr3_aa: CASSVDKYNEQFF
clone_size: NA
v_call: TRBV19
j_call: TRBJ2-1
d_call: NA

cdr3_nt: TGTGCCAGCGTCCCTCGAGGCGGGGTGCAAGAGACCCAGTACTTC
cdr3_aa: CASVPRGGVQETQYF
clone_size: NA
v_call: TRBV28
j_call: TRBJ2-5
d_call: NA

cdr3_nt: TGTGCCAGTGACAGGAACGGATTGGGCGAAAAACTGTTTTTT
cdr3_aa: CASDRNGLGEKLFF
clone_size: NA
v_call: TRBV2
j_call: TRBJ1-4
d_call: NA

cdr3_nt: TGTGCCAGCAGCCTGACAGGGTATGAGCAGTTCTTC
cdr3_aa: CASSLTGYEQFF
clone_size: once
v_call: TRBV5-4
j_call: TRBJ2-1
d_call: TRBD1

cdr3_nt: TGCAGCGTCCCGGACCTGGACTCCAAAAACATTCAGTACTTC
cdr3_aa: CSVPDLDSKNIQYF
clone_size: NA
v_call: TRBV29-1
j_call: TRBJ2-4
d_call: NA

cdr3_nt: TGCGCCAGCAGGCTTGGGAGGGACACAAGCACAGATACGCAGTATTTT
cdr3_aa: CASRLGRDTSTDTQYF
clone_size: once
v_call: TRBV5-1
j_call: TRBJ2-3
d_call: NA

cdr3_nt: TGTGCCAGCAGCTTAGTTGCCGGGACAGGGGGCGACGAGCAGTACTTC
cdr3_aa: CASSLVAGTGGDEQYF
clone_size: NA
v_call: TRBV7-9
j_call: TRBJ2-7
d_call: TRBD1

cdr3_nt: TGTGCTAGTGGTTTGACTCAGGGGGCCCAAGAGACCCAGTACTTC
cdr3_aa: CASGLTQGAQETQYF
clone_size: NA
v_call: TRBV12-5
j_call: TRBJ2-5
d_call: TRBD1

cdr3_nt: TGTGCCAGCAGTCACGACAGGGGGCCCACTGAAGCTTTCTTT
cdr3_aa: CASSHDRGPTEAFF
clone_size: NA
v_call: TRBV6-6
j_call: TRBJ1-1
d_call: TRBD1

cdr3_nt: TGTGCCAGTAAACCTGCGAGCTGGGGGAGGGAGGTAACAGATACGCAGTATTTT
cdr3_aa: CASKPASWGREVTDTQYF
clone_size: NA
v_call: TRBV19
j_call: TRBJ2-3
d_call: TRBD2